The clone carrying this T cell receptor beta chain appeared many times. TCRdb re-called the reads with MiXCR, one entry per CDR3 protein. Of about 15,000 distinct CDR3 sequences listed, around 35% were seen once; the top ten hold roughly 15%. The CDR3 runs to 13 residues. The V gene's germline CDR1 is SQVTM and CDR2 ANQGSEA. Trimming stripped 6 bases from V and 6 bases from J, with 17 bases between. The clonotype comes from a human donor. The sequencing sample was made of blood. The chain uses TRBV29-1 and TRBJ1-1; D may be TRBD1 (5 bases). CDR3 in DNA: TGCAGCGTGGGTGGGTGGGGGTCGGCTGAAGCTTTCTTT. This sequence encodes CSVGGWGSAEAFF.